The 32 T cell receptor beta chains below were found in one sample sequenced in a study of blood T cell repertoires in COVID-19. The method was immunoSEQ multiplex PCR; TCRdb's version includes in-frame clones alone and lacks a portion of them. The sample lists more than 300,000 clones; around 88% were seen once. The sequencing sample was made of peripheral blood. All receptors derive from a woman in her twenties or thirties with COVID-19, enrolled during active disease.

V usage is TRBV27 and J usage is TRBJ2-3, with 9 bases aligning to TRBD1. V lost 5 bases, J lost 0 bases, and 6 bases stayed unmatched. CDR1 and CDR2 (germline): MNHEY, SMNVEV (reference sequence). CDR3 length equals 16 residues. CDR3 nucleotide sequence: TGTGCCAGCAGTCTGGGGGACAGGGCTAGCACAGATACGCAGTATTTT. This sequence encodes CASSLGDRASTDTQYF.

The rearrangement uses TRBV11-2 and TRBJ2-5; TRBD2 is a possible D gene (5 bases). CDR3 length equals 14 residues. Germline CDR1 is SGHAT and CDR2 is FQNNGV. The V end was cut by 1 base, the J end by 7 bases, with 13 bases between. The CDR3 DNA sequence: TGTGCCAGCAGCTTAGTCGCCGGGGAAACGACCCAGTACTTC. Translated: CASSLVAGETTQYF.

This clone occurred a few times. The chain employs TRBV6-2 or TRBV6-3 and TRBJ2-7; D call uncertain. The CDR3 runs to 13 residues. Germline CDR1 and CDR2: MNHEY and SVGEGT. V dropped 4 bases and J dropped 0 bases, with 7 bases sitting between them. CDR3 loop: CASSLLSSYEQYF. In DNA, the CDR3 is TGTGCCAGCAGTTTGCTTAGCTCCTACGAGCAGTACTTC.

The chain employs TRBV6-5 and TRBJ1-2; 7 nucleotides match TRBD1. The CDR3 has 13 amino acids. V lost 8 bases and J lost 2; bases outside the gene matches: 5. CDR1 is MNHEY, CDR2 SVGAGI, per germline. CDR3 loop: CASRAGGNYGYTF. The CDR3 DNA sequence: TGTGCCAGCCGGGCAGGGGGGAACTATGGCTACACCTTC.

This rearrangement joins TRBV11-2 to TRBJ1-1, with 11 bases matching TRBD1. CDR3 length equals 14 residues. J gave up 8 bases and V 1 base, and 3 bases lay outside the gene matches. In germline, CDR1 is SGHAT, CDR2 FQNNGV. The DNA of the CDR3 is TGTGCCAGCAGCTTAGGTAGGGACAGGGGGGAAGCTTTCTTT. It codes for CASSLGRDRGEAFF.

This chain joins TRBV15 and TRBJ1-2; D not certain. The germline V gene encodes CDR1 LNHNV and CDR2 YYDKDF (reference sequence). The CDR3 covers 15 residues. With 2 bases removed from V and 3 bases from J, the gap between germline ends came to 13 bases. The CDR3 DNA is TGTGCCACCAGCAGACCCTCCGTCGGAGACTATGGCTACACCTTC. Amino acids: CATSRPSVGDYGYTF.

This chain links TRBV11-2 with TRBJ2-2, with 7 bases identical to TRBD1. V shed 2 bases, J shed 7 bases, and the junction held 10 bases outside the gene matches. Germline V CDR1 and CDR2: SGHAT, FQNNGV. This CDR3 region has 16 residues. The CDR3 is CASSLIVGRGIGELFF. In nucleotides, the CDR3 is TGTGCCAGCAGCTTAATCGTAGGCAGGGGGATCGGGGAGCTGTTTTTT.

This clone occurred a few times. V gene TRBV7-8 combines with J gene TRBJ2-5; no clear D. The CDR3 runs to 13 residues. CDR1 is SGHVS and CDR2 is FQNEAQ in the germline V gene. The V gene lost 0 bases and the J gene lost 5 bases, with 7 bases spanning the gap. DNA of the CDR3: TGTGCCAGCAGCTTAGCTCCGTTGGAGACCCAGTACTTC. This sequence encodes CASSLAPLETQYF.

The sample holds one count of this clone. This sequence joins TRBV7-8 and TRBJ1-5, with D perhaps TRBD1 (5 bases). Germline V CDR1 and CDR2: SGHVS, FQNEAQ. V lost 7 bases, J lost 8 bases, and 12 bases lay in between. The length of the CDR3 is 12 residues. The CDR3 DNA sequence: TGTGCCAGCACAAGGGGCCGGGAGCCCCAGCATTTT. It is translated as CASTRGREPQHF.

The chain employs TRBV6-2 or TRBV6-3 and TRBJ1-2; D remains ambiguous. Germline loops: CDR1 MNHEY, CDR2 SVGEGT. The germline V and J ends were trimmed by 5 bases and 2 bases, with 12 bases remaining between them. CDR3 length equals 14 residues. CDR3 sequence reads: CASSPSGSNYGYTF. The DNA for the CDR3 is TGTGCCAGCAGTCCATCAGGTTCCAACTATGGCTACACCTTC.

This chain joins TRBV5-1 and TRBJ1-6; 9 nucleotides agree with TRBD1. Germline V lookup: CDR1 SGHRS, CDR2 YFSETQ. The CDR3 is 17 residues long. The V segment lost 4 bases and the J segment 4 bases; nucleotides outside the gene matches: 9. The DNA of the CDR3 is TGCGCCAGCAGCGAGGCGGGACAGGGAGCTTATAATTCACCCCTCCACTTT. It codes for CASSEAGQGAYNSPLHF.

The chain links TRBV7-3 to TRBJ2-2, with D hard to call. V shed 5 bases and J shed 4 bases, with 14 bases lying between them. CDR3 length: 15 residues. Germline V gene data show CDR1 as SGHTA and CDR2 as FQGTGA. CDR3 sequence: CASSPQGRGTGELFF. In DNA, the CDR3 is TGTGCCAGCAGCCCCCAAGGAAGAGGCACCGGGGAGCTGTTTTTT.

The genes are TRBV7-8 and TRBJ1-2; 7 nucleotides line up with TRBD1. V shed 5 bases, J shed 7 bases, and the junction held 13 bases outside the gene matches. Per the germline V gene, CDR1 is SGHVS and CDR2 is FQNEAQ. This CDR3 has 15 amino acids. CDR3 sequence: CASSPRDRHPRGYTF. The CDR3 nucleotides read TGTGCCAGCAGCCCCCGGGACAGACATCCTCGTGGCTACACCTTC.

CDR3 sequence: CASSLVRDNQPQHF. The CDR3 nucleotides are TGTGCCAGCAGCTTAGTCAGGGATAATCAGCCCCAGCATTTT. The V and J genes are TRBV7-2 and TRBJ1-5, with D possibly TRBD1 on 5 matching bases. Trimming took off 1 base at V and 4 bases at J, with 8 bases between the two ends. This CDR3 region has 14 residues. Germline lookup yields CDR1 SGHTA and CDR2 FQGNSA. Full variable domain (rest looked up from reference TRBV7-2 and TRBJ1-5): GAGVSQSPSNKVTEKGKDVELRCDPISGHTALYWYRQSLGQGLEFLIYFQGNSAPDKSGLPSDRFSAERTGGSVSTLTIQRTQQEDSAVYLCASSLVRDNQPQHFGDGTRLSIL.

This rearrangement joins TRBV10-3 to TRBJ2-7; perhaps TRBD2 as D (5 bases). The CDR3 runs to 15 residues. V was cut by 2 bases and J by 1 base, with 12 bases left in between. Germline V gene lookup returns CDR1 ENHRY and CDR2 SYGVKD. Here the CDR3 DNA reads TGTGCCATCAGTGAGGCGGGCACTTCGTCCTACGAGCAGTACGTC. Translation: CAISEAGTSSYEQYV.

CDR3 sequence (DNA): TGTGCCAGCAGCAAATCCGGGAACACTGAAGCTTTCTTT. Its protein product is CASSKSGNTEAFF. V usage is TRBV21-1 and J usage is TRBJ1-1. TRBV21-1 is shown as a pseudogene. CDR3 size: 13 residues.

The chain has TRBV10-3 and TRBJ1-2; the D is unclear. Germline CDR1 reads ENHRY; CDR2 reads SYGVKD. The V end was cut by 3 bases, the J end by 6 bases, with 11 bases between. The CDR3 length is 13 residues. The chain's CDR3 is CAISEYLGDGYTF. Written as DNA, the CDR3 is TGTGCCATCAGTGAATACCTCGGGGATGGCTACACCTTC.

V is TRBV5-1 and J is TRBJ2-2, with TRBD1 matching over 7 bases. The CDR3 sequence is 14 residues long. Trimming took 5 bases from V and 3 from J; bases not matched to a gene: 4. Germline V gene lookup returns CDR1 SGHRS and CDR2 YFSETQ. DNA of the CDR3: TGCGCCAGCAGTTCGGGACAGTACACCGGGGAGCTGTTTTTT. As protein: CASSSGQYTGELFF.

V gene TRBV18 combines with J gene TRBJ2-7; a possible D gene is TRBD1 (5 bases). CDR1 and CDR2 from the germline V gene are KGHSH and LQKENI. The V end was cut by 6 bases, the J end by 5 bases, with 17 bases between. The CDR3 loop spans 14 amino acids. As DNA, the CDR3 is TGTGCCAGCTCTCCCCCGGGTCCCAGGGACGAGCAGTACTTC. This sequence encodes CASSPPGPRDEQYF.

The V gene is TRBV28, the J gene TRBJ2-3, with TRBD2 identical over 8 bases. J lost 4 bases, V lost 2 bases, and 11 bases had no gene match. The germline V gene has CDR1 MDHEN and CDR2 SYDVKM. This CDR3 has 17 residues. In DNA, the CDR3 is TGTGCCAGCAGTTTACGGTCCCGCCCGGGGGGGTCAGATACGCAGTATTTT. Protein sequence: CASSLRSRPGGSDTQYF.

The chain recombines TRBV11-3 with TRBJ1-1; 8 nucleotides agree with TRBD1. Germline CDR1 reads SGHNT; CDR2 reads YENEEA. Trimming removed 7 bases from V and 5 bases from J; junction bases left unmatched: 6. The CDR3 contains 13 residues. CDR3 coding DNA: TGTGCCAGCACCCGACAGGGGATGACTGAAGCTTTCTTT. Translation: CASTRQGMTEAFF.

This chain joins TRBV19 and TRBJ1-5; no reliable D call. Germline loops: CDR1 LNHDA, CDR2 SQIVND (reference sequence). The CDR3 length is 14 residues. Between the trimmed V and J ends, which lost 2 bases and 1 base, there was a span of 6 bases. CDR3: CASSIYGSNQPQHF. In DNA, the CDR3 is TGTGCCAGTAGTATATACGGGAGCAATCAGCCCCAGCATTTT.

This clone was counted once. The chain links TRBV7-2 to TRBJ2-1, with 7 bases identical to TRBD2. The J segment lost 0 bases and the V segment lost 5 bases, leaving 7 bases of the junction unmatched. The CDR3 has 16 residues. The germline CDR1 and CDR2 sequences are SGHTA and FQGNSA. The CDR3 nucleotides read TGTGCCAGCAGCCCAGTAGGCGGGAGCTCCTACAATGAGCAGTTCTTC. Encoded protein: CASSPVGGSSYNEQFF.

V usage is TRBV12-3 or TRBV12-4 and J usage is TRBJ1-1; D perhaps matches TRBD1 (6 bases). This CDR3 is built from 13 residues. The V gene lost 3 bases and the J gene lost 6 bases, with 11 bases spanning the gap. CDR3 loop: CASSFSGVAEAFF. CDR3 nucleotide sequence: TGTGCCAGCAGTTTTTCAGGGGTGGCTGAAGCTTTCTTT.

The chain combines TRBV2 with TRBJ1-6, with D perhaps TRBD1 (6 bases). Germline lookup yields CDR1 SNHLY and CDR2 FYNNEI. V was clipped by 6 bases and J by 6 bases, with 15 bases between them. The CDR3 covers 15 residues. The CDR3 region is CASREQGNGNSPLHF. Here the CDR3 DNA reads TGTGCCAGCAGGGAACAGGGTAACGGTAATTCACCCCTCCACTTT.

This clone occurred a few times. The chain recombines TRBV19 with TRBJ2-7; D is uncertain. The CDR3 sequence is 9 residues long. The germline V gene encodes CDR1 LNHDA and CDR2 SQIVND (reference sequence). V gave up 9 bases and J gave up 4 bases, with 4 bases separating them. CDR3 in DNA: TGTGCCAGCCTGTACGAGCAGTACTTC. Translation: CASLYEQYF.

This chain joins TRBV18 and TRBJ1-3, with D hard to call. Germline V gene sequence: CDR1 KGHSH, CDR2 LQKENI. The CDR3 is 16 residues long. V was cut by 3 bases and J by 2 bases, with 14 bases left in between. The CDR3 is CASSPTLTVTGNTIYF. In DNA form, the CDR3 reads TGTGCCAGCTCACCTACACTAACGGTTACTGGAAACACCATATATTTT. The whole variable domain, filled in from reference TRBV18 and TRBJ1-3, reads NAGVMQNPRHLVRRRGQEARLRCSPMKGHSHVYWYRQLPEEGLKFMVYLQKENIIDESGMPKERFSAEFPKEGPSILRIQQVVRGDSAAYFCASSPTLTVTGNTIYFGEGSWLTVV.

The J gene is TRBJ1-2, the V gene TRBV6-5, with 12 bases fitting TRBD1. Germline assignment: CDR1 MNHEY and CDR2 SVGAGI. The CDR3 is 15 residues long. V lost 2 bases to trimming and J lost 7 bases; unmatched junction nucleotides: 5. The CDR3 DNA follows: TGTGCCAGCAGTTACGGGGGGACAGGGGGCAGTGGCTACACCTTC. It encodes CASSYGGTGGSGYTF.

This clone was picked up a small number of times. In this CDR3 the conserved last residue, phenylalanine or tryptophan, is missing, so a read error is likely. It is unclear where the CDR3 begins or ends on the DNA, so no DNA is shown, and the CDR3 is as TCRdb lists it. This chain connects TRBV29-1 to TRBJ1-2; the table's D gene call, TRBD1, was not cross checked with the DNA. CDR1 SQVTM and CDR2 ANQGSEA come from the germline V gene. The CDR3 length is 9 residues, termini included. The CDR3 spells CSVDIGGIL.

In this sample, this clone turned up a few times. The CDR3 coding sequence is TGCAGCGTTGTGCTCTTGTCAGGGCCCGCTGGAAACACCATATATTTT. It encodes CSVVLLSGPAGNTIYF. The rearrangement joins TRBV29-1 to TRBJ1-3; TRBD1 might be the D (5 bases). The germline gives CDR1 SQVTM, CDR2 ANQGSEA. Trimming left V 4 bases short and J 2 bases short, with 18 bases between. CDR3 length: 16 residues.

V and J are TRBV18 and TRBJ1-6; tentative D call: TRBD1 (6 bases). In germline, CDR1 is KGHSH, CDR2 LQKENI. This CDR3 comprises 14 residues. Trimming took 8 bases from V and 10 from J, leaving 18 bases between them. CDR3: CASHGTTTESPLHF. DNA for the CDR3: TGTGCCAGCCACGGGACAACCACCGAATCACCCCTCCACTTT.

This chain joins TRBV19 and TRBJ2-1; 9 bases match TRBD1. There are 14 residues in the CDR3. Germline CDR1 and CDR2: LNHDA and SQIVND (reference sequence). V was pared by 3 bases and J by 4 bases, with 1 base of the junction left unmatched. CDR3 in DNA: TGTGCCAGTAGTATGGGACAGGGTTACAATGAGCAGTTCTTC. Protein: CASSMGQGYNEQFF. Looking up the rest from reference TRBV19 and TRBJ2-1 gives the full variable domain: DGGITQSPKYLFRKEGQNVTLSCEQNLNHDAMYWYRQDPGQGLRLIYYSQIVNDFQKGDIAEGYSVSREKKESFPLTVTSAQKNPTAFYLCASSMGQGYNEQFFGPGTRLTVL.